The TCR beta chain under discussion was sequenced for a study of tumor-infiltrating lymphocytes in localized non-small cell lung cancer. Overall study context: Tumor tissue and non-adjacent uninvolved lung came from each patient.

Libraries were prepared by immunoSEQ multiplex PCR; TCRdb keeps only in-frame clonotypes and omits some of them. The table lists about 14,000 clones, around 70% of them singletons. This clone has just a few counts. Its antigen remains unknown. This CDR3 has 15 amino acids. Per the germline V gene, CDR1 is SGHDN and CDR2 is FVKESK. Between the trimmed V and J ends, which lost 1 base and 1 base, there was a span of 10 bases. Study results and limitations: Different pieces of the same tissue were used for each assay. Compared with uninvolved lung, tumors showed higher T cell infiltration by TCRbeta sequencing.

The receptor was isolated from a human donor with non-small cell lung cancer. This chain joins TRBV14 and TRBJ2-5; maybe TRBD1 (5 bases). Sequencing was carried out using uninvolved lung tissue not adjacent to the tumor. Written as DNA, the CDR3 is TGTGCCAGCAGCCAAGGGATGACAGTCCAAGAGACCCAGTACTTC. As protein: CASSQGMTVQETQYF. Filled out from reference TRBV14 and TRBJ2-5, the complete variable domain reads EAGVTQFPSHSVIEKGQTVTLRCDPISGHDNLYWYRRVMGKEIKFLLHFVKESKQDESGMPNNRFLAERTGGTYSTLKVQPAELEDSGVYFCASSQGMTVQETQYFGPGTRLLVL.